The 19 T cell receptor beta chains in this list originate from one sample, sequenced in a study of shared clonotypes between healthy human individuals. Clones were read by immunoSEQ multiplex PCR, and TCRdb kept only the in-frame ones, dropping some. This table has 660,000 or so clones, roughly 96% appearing once. Cells designated naive CD8 were CD45RO-negative and were positively selected for CCR7, with terminally differentiated effector memory CD45RA+ cells excluded. The specimen sequenced was naive CD8+ T cells sorted from blood. The receptors originated from a woman between 25 and 40 years old in good health.

The rearrangement links TRBV11-2 to TRBJ2-1, with 10 bases that match TRBD2. Germline V gene data show CDR1 as SGHAT and CDR2 as FQNNGV. This CDR3 has 18 residues. With V trimmed by 6 bases and J by 3 bases, 14 bases remained unmatched. For the CDR3, the DNA is TGTGCCAGCAGAGATGACAAAAGCGGGAGGGCCCTCTACAATGAGCAGTTCTTC. Amino acids: CASRDDKSGRALYNEQFF.

Concerning this clone: Other DNA sequences from this sample encode an identical CDR3 as well. Here the CDR3 reads CASSEAGTGGLQPQHF. For the CDR3, the DNA is TGTGCCAGCAGTGAAGCCGGGACAGGGGGCCTTCAGCCCCAGCATTTT. The J gene is TRBJ1-5, the V gene TRBV2, with 12 bases matching TRBD1. The CDR3 is 16 residues long. Trimming cost V 0 bases and J 6 bases; bases outside gene matches: 3. Germline V gives CDR1 SNHLY, CDR2 FYNNEI.

The rearrangement joins TRBV11-2 to TRBJ1-4, with D perhaps matching TRBD1 (5 bases). Trimming took 0 bases from V and 7 from J, leaving 12 bases between them. CDR1 and CDR2 (germline): SGHAT, FQNNGV. The CDR3 sequence is 15 residues long. The CDR3 reads CASSLEEGRGEKLFF. The CDR3 nucleotides are TGTGCCAGCAGCTTAGAAGAGGGACGAGGTGAAAAACTGTTTTTT.

V and J are TRBV27 and TRBJ2-1, with 11 bases that match TRBD2. From germline, CDR1 is MNHEY and CDR2 SMNVEV (reference sequence). The CDR3 runs to 18 residues. With 5 bases clipped from V and 3 bases from J, the junction kept 12 bases outside the gene matches. DNA of the CDR3: TGTGCCAGCAGTCTCGTGCTAGCGGGAGGAGGTGGCTACAATGAGCAGTTCTTC. Translated: CASSLVLAGGGGYNEQFF.

The chain has TRBV7-8 and TRBJ1-1; 10 nucleotides agree with TRBD1. V shed 7 bases and J 6 bases; nucleotides not matched to a gene: 14. The CDR3 sequence is 16 residues long. Germline CDR1 and CDR2: SGHVS and FQNEAQ. The CDR3 is CASTKDFRDRGPEAFF. The CDR3, as DNA: TGTGCCAGCACCAAAGATTTCCGGGACAGGGGTCCTGAAGCTTTCTTT.

The chain couples TRBV28 to TRBJ2-6, with D unresolved. V was clipped by 3 bases and J by 0 bases, with 15 bases between them. The CDR3 length is 18 residues. Germline V gene data show CDR1 as MDHEN and CDR2 as SYDVKM. CDR3 coding DNA: TGTGCCAGCAGTTTCATTGGGTCGCGGTTCTCTGGGGCCAACGTCCTGACTTTC. It codes for CASSFIGSRFSGANVLTF.

Points on this clone: The sample holds other DNA sequences that translate to the same CDR3. The chain employs TRBV27 and TRBJ2-1, with TRBD1 identical over 7 bases. V shed 2 bases, J shed 4 bases, and the junction held 2 bases outside the gene matches. CDR1 and CDR2 (germline): MNHEY, SMNVEV (reference sequence). This CDR3 has 14 residues. CDR3 sequence reads: CASSLTGAYNEQFF. The CDR3 coding sequence is TGTGCCAGCAGTTTAACAGGGGCTTACAATGAGCAGTTCTTC.

The V gene is TRBV7-2, the J gene TRBJ2-1; D unresolved. The CDR3 extends over 15 amino acids. Germline CDR1 reads SGHTA; CDR2 reads FQGNSA. Trimming shortened V by 4 bases and J by 3 bases, and 13 bases separated the two germline ends. The CDR3 DNA reads as TGTGCCAGCAGCTCGGAGCTCACTAACTACAATGAGCAGTTCTTC. It is translated as CASSSELTNYNEQFF.

This clone appeared a single time. The V call is TRBV7-8, the J call TRBJ2-1; 7 bases line up with TRBD2. The CDR3 runs 19 residues. The germline V gene encodes CDR1 SGHVS and CDR2 FQNEAQ. Trimming cost V 4 bases and J 4 bases; bases outside gene matches: 19. The CDR3 protein is CASSSPRAGARRGYNEQFF. The CDR3 nucleotides read TGTGCCAGCAGCTCCCCCCGGGCGGGAGCTAGAAGGGGTTACAATGAGCAGTTCTTC.

The chain is built from TRBV11-2 and TRBJ2-7; D remains unclear. The CDR3 contains 15 residues. Germline V gene sequence: CDR1 SGHAT, CDR2 FQNNGV. Trimming left V 4 bases short and J 2 bases short, with 15 bases between. The CDR3 loop reads CASSSEVNPPYEQYF. CDR3 DNA sequence: TGTGCCAGCAGCTCGGAAGTTAATCCCCCCTACGAGCAGTACTTC.

The J gene is TRBJ2-1, the V gene TRBV7-9; 8 bases align to TRBD1. From germline, CDR1 is SEHNR and CDR2 FQNEAQ (reference sequence). CDR3 length equals 15 residues. Losses at the gene ends were 5 bases for V and 4 bases for J; bases not matched to a gene: 7. The CDR3 region is CASSPDRGPYNEQFF. The CDR3, as DNA: TGTGCCAGCAGCCCTGACAGGGGACCGTACAATGAGCAGTTCTTC.

The chain joins TRBV6-5 to TRBJ2-7; the D is unclear. CDR1 MNHEY and CDR2 SVGAGI come from the germline V gene. V lost 7 bases to trimming and J lost 6 bases, with 16 bases between them. The CDR3 sequence is 13 residues long. The CDR3 DNA reads TGTGCCAGCAAAGAGACACCAGAGGTCGAGCAGTACTTC. Translated, it gives CASKETPEVEQYF.

The chain uses TRBV6-5 and TRBJ2-5, with D possibly being TRBD1 or TRBD2 (5 bases each). The V gene lost 6 bases and the J gene lost 1 base, with 12 bases spanning the gap. The length of the CDR3 is 14 residues. Per the germline V gene, CDR1 is MNHEY and CDR2 is SVGAGI. In nucleotides, the CDR3 is TGTGCCAGCAGGAACCGGGACGCCCAAGAGACCCAGTACTTC. Its translation is CASRNRDAQETQYF.

The V gene is TRBV7-8, the J gene TRBJ2-7; D is undetermined. CDR1 is SGHVS and CDR2 is FQNEAQ in the germline V gene. Trimming took off 0 bases at V and 4 bases at J, with 13 bases between the two ends. The CDR3 runs to 15 residues. The DNA for the CDR3 is TGTGCCAGCAGCTTAGCGAGCAGCAGTCTTTACGAGCAGTACTTC. Translated, it gives CASSLASSSLYEQYF.

This clone was picked up one time. The rearrangement links TRBV9 to TRBJ2-1, with 7 positions matching TRBD2. The CDR3 contains 15 residues. V was clipped by 4 bases and J by 6 bases; unmatched bases: 10. Germline lookup yields CDR1 SGDLS and CDR2 YYNGEE. The CDR3 sequence is CASSPRGGSSNEQFF. DNA for the CDR3: TGTGCCAGCAGCCCGCGCGGCGGGAGTTCCAATGAGCAGTTCTTC.

The gene calls are TRBV10-3 and TRBJ1-1; D gene uncertain. Germline V gene lookup returns CDR1 ENHRY and CDR2 SYGVKD. With 6 bases removed from V and 1 base from J, the gap between germline ends came to 9 bases. The CDR3 runs 13 residues. CDR3 in amino acids: CAIRGPENTEAFF. The DNA of the CDR3 is TGTGCCATCAGGGGTCCGGAGAACACTGAAGCTTTCTTT.

V gene TRBV2 combines with J gene TRBJ1-1; D remains ambiguous. V lost 10 bases and J 0 bases, leaving 18 bases between the germline ends. The CDR3 consists of 15 residues. CDR1 and CDR2 (germline): SNHLY, FYNNEI. In DNA, the CDR3 is TGTGCCACCAGCCGGCTTGAGGGATTGAACACTGAAGCTTTCTTT. Protein product: CATSRLEGLNTEAFF.

This chain uses TRBV13 with TRBJ2-7; TRBD1 agrees at 12 bases. The V gene end was trimmed by 5 bases and the J gene end by 3 bases; junction bases not matched to a gene: 14. The CDR3 totals 18 residues. Germline lookup yields CDR1 PRHDT and CDR2 FYEKMQ (reference sequence). This CDR3 is CASSHSGTGGKDHYEQYF. The CDR3 bases are TGTGCCAGCAGCCACTCCGGGACAGGGGGCAAAGATCACTACGAGCAGTACTTC.

The chain links TRBV4-1 to TRBJ2-7; D is ambiguous. Germline CDR1 MGHRA, CDR2 YSYEKL. CDR3 length equals 15 residues. V gave up 6 bases and J gave up 4 bases, with 19 bases separating them. The DNA for the CDR3 is TGCGCCAGCAGTTATCAACAATTGGGGATGTACGAGCAGTACTTC. It codes for CASSYQQLGMYEQYF.